This TCR beta chain was captured in a study of CD8 T cells in Susac syndrome. Per germline, CDR1 SGHTA and CDR2 FQGNSA. Trimming took off 7 bases at V and 4 bases at J, with 13 bases between the two ends. The CDR3 runs to 13 residues. Reverse transcription used about 0.45 to 1 ug RNA and random hexamers. TCRdb itself ran the immunoSEQ multiplex PCR reads through MiXCR, one entry per CDR3 protein. The sample contains about 400,000 distinct CDR3 sequences, around 85% of which appear only once. Sequencing input: CD8+ T cells from PBMCs. The chain recombines TRBV7-2 with TRBJ1-2; D is uncertain. The receptor was isolated from a human donor with multiple sclerosis. The CDR3 protein is CASTSETFYGYTF. The CDR3 DNA reads TGTGCCAGCACATCGGAGACATTCTATGGCTACACCTTC.